This T cell receptor (beta chain) was profiled in a study of personalized T cell therapy for brain tumors (dated by TCRdb to about 2021). As for the study more broadly: The study detected tumor-restricted peptides by means of a proteogenomic approach joining DNA/RNA sequencing of tumors to proteomic analysis by mass spectrometry.

As input for TCR beta CDR3 sequencing, RNA from the peptide-stimulated T cells was extracted using an RNeasy Mini Kit. TCR Vbeta CDR3 sequencing was performed with the immunoSEQ platform at survey-level resolution. The original pipeline was this. Sequence results were analyzed and compiled with immunoSEQ ANALYZER v3.0. Imported from immuneACCESS, the table was reduced by TCRdb to in-frame sequences with V and J called. These copies leave out some clones; in studies compared against another copy, an unresolved V gene accounts for under half, and the cause of the remainder is not known. V and J calls and clone size are as listed in that table; D and trimming were resolved from the DNA. This sample gives about 1,800 clones in total; around 20% of them show up just once. Approximately 40% of the sample belongs to the ten largest clones. The CDR3 goes from the cysteine to the phenylalanine over 15 residues. The only DNA kept is the CDR3, 45 bases in frame from the first base. The CDR1 and CDR2 encoded by the germline V gene are MDHEN and SYDVKM.

Ficoll density gradient centrifugation was used to isolate PBMCs, and IL-4 and GM-CSF were used to differentiate adherent monocytes into dendritic cells. Non-adherent cells were co-cultured with irradiated peptide-loaded DCs at a 1:10 ratio, and on day 7 the proliferating cells were restimulated with fresh peptide-loaded DCs. The culture cytokines were IL-6, IL-7, IL-12 and IL-15 for the first stimulation, IL-7 plus IL-2 for the second stimulation, and IL-2 alone for the third stimulation. The expanded cells used for TCR sequencing were cryopreserved before use. A note on this clone: The antigen it recognizes is unknown. The junction and the germline gene differ at one end; a read error may be behind it. The same CDR3 is also encoded by other DNA sequences in this sample.

This clonotype originated in a human donor with medulloblastoma. The rearrangement combines TRBV28 with TRBJ2-6; TRBD1 might be the D gene, on 5 matching bases. Sequencing was carried out using a T cell product expanded with peptides in culture. The CDR3 in this case is CASCLVGRGANVLTF. The nucleotide sequence reads TGTGCCAGCTGTTTAGTGGGGCGGGGGGCCAACGTCCTGACTTTC.